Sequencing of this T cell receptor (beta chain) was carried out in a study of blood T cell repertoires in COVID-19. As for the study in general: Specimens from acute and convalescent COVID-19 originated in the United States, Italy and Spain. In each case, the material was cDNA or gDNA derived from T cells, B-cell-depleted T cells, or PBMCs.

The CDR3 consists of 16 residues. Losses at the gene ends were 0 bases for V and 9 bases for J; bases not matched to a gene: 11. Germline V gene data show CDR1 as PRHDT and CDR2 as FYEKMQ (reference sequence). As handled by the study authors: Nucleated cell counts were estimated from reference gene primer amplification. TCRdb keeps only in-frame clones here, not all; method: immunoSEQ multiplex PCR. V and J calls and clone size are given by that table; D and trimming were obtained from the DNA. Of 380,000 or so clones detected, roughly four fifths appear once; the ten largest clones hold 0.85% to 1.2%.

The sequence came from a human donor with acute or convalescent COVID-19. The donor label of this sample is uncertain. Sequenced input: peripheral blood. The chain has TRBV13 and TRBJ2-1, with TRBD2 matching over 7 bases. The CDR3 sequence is CASSLGRRTRGGEQFF. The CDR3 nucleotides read TGTGCCAGCAGCTTAGGCCGCAGGACTAGAGGCGGTGAGCAGTTCTTC.